This T cell receptor beta chain was captured by sequencing in a study of blood T cell repertoires in COVID-19. Trimming removed 5 bases from V and 6 bases from J, with 20 bases in between. Germline V gene sequence: CDR1 MDHEN, CDR2 SYDVKM. This CDR3 has 15 amino acids. Participant ages covered roughly 18 to 90 years across about two dozen US areas. Clinical history reported by participants formed the basis on which cohorts were assigned. In Cohort 3, a recovered donor had either two negative PCRs, clearance, or symptom resolution. In the authors' methods: For nucleated cells, counts were estimated from reference gene primer amplification. Using immunoSEQ multiplex PCR, the repertoire was profiled, and TCRdb retains in-frame clones only, with some absent. Clone size and V and J calls were adopted from that table, with D and trimming inferred from the DNA. The top ten clones hold 2.5% to 3% of a sample with roughly 380,000 clones, about 90% of them seen once.

This TCR derives from a young woman who had recovered from COVID-19. The sample taken for sequencing was PBMCs or T cells enriched from blood (not recorded which). The genes are TRBV28 and TRBJ2-7, with a weak D call TRBD2 (7 bases). DNA of the CDR3: TGTGCCAGCAGTATAGGGGGGAGCGGGACTGTCGAGCAGTACTTC. Amino acid sequence: CASSIGGSGTVEQYF.